A selection of T cell receptor beta chains follows, all from one sample in a study of blood T cell repertoires in COVID-19. Libraries were prepared by immunoSEQ multiplex PCR; TCRdb keeps only in-frame clonotypes and omits some of them. The data show 20,000 to 25,000 clones, approximately 84% seen once. The sequenced material came from peripheral blood. Source of these receptors: a man aged 40-50 years with acute or convalescent COVID-19. Both conserved end residues are trimmed from each CDR3. The order of the fields is V gene, J gene, CDR3 protein.

V: TRBV6-5; J: TRBJ1-3; CDR3: ASARDTGNGNTIY
V: TRBV2; J: TRBJ2-1; CDR3: ASIGTSAYNEQF
V: TRBV6-5; J: TRBJ1-4; CDR3: ASSNTGATNEKLF
V: TRBV30; J: TRBJ1-5; CDR3: AWSGRTGGVRSNQPQH
V: TRBV2; J: TRBJ1-2; CDR3: ASSREVDYGYT
V: TRBV9; J: TRBJ1-4; CDR3: ASSATGGGFEKLF
V: TRBV6-5; J: TRBJ2-2; CDR3: ASTLIRGTGELF
V: TRBV15; J: TRBJ2-7; CDR3: ATSRGNREGEYEQY
V: TRBV7-2; J: TRBJ1-3; CDR3: ASRDSGGNTIY
V: TRBV5-4; J: TRBJ2-3; CDR3: ASSPGLSTDTQY
V: TRBV18; J: TRBJ2-5; CDR3: ASSPVRSGGTPGETQY